A single sample gave rise to the 2 T cell receptor beta chains below, sequenced in a study of human T cells and chemical hapten exposure. The time point here: patch test 1, 2 weeks after DPC sensitization. The treatment is: therapeutic diphenylcyclopropenone sensitization with weekly scalp DPC. TCRdb called the RACE reads again in MiXCR, with one record for every CDR3 protein. The repertoire holds 100,000 or so distinct CDR3 sequences, with approximately 11% as singletons. This sample comprised whole blood, obtained in connection with sensitization to the hapten diphenylcyclopropenone (DPC). The receptors were sampled from a woman aged 40 to 55 with alopecia areata. Some clones in this sample may be carry-over from other donors' samples.

Note on this clonotype: A much larger clone differs from this one at a single base, so this may be a read error. The V gene is TRBV7-6, the J gene TRBJ2-2; tentative D call: TRBD2 (6 bases). From germline, CDR1 is SGHVS and CDR2 FNYEAQ. The V end lost 1 base, the J end lost 0 bases, and 18 bases lay between the germline ends. The CDR3 totals 19 residues. CDR3 in DNA: TGTGCCAGCAGCTTAGTTCGGCTAGTGGGGGGTACGAACACCGGGGAGCTGTTTTTT. Its protein is CASSLVRLVGGTNTGELFF.

This CDR3 reads CSVRGGMVSYNEQFF. CDR3 DNA: TGCAGCGTTAGAGGGGGAATGGTCTCCTACAATGAGCAGTTCTTC. The V call is TRBV29-1, the J call TRBJ2-1; D is possibly TRBD1 (6 bases). V was trimmed by 5 bases and J by 0 bases, leaving 14 bases between them. Germline CDR1 reads SQVTM; CDR2 reads ANQGSEA. The CDR3 is made up of 15 amino acids.